This T cell receptor beta chain was observed in a study of T cell repertoires in cytomegalovirus infection. At the level of the study: Both CMV infection and a matching HLA type were indicated by public TCR beta signatures. Whole-study findings and limits: HLA-C-restricted CMV clonotypes gave the most frequent clonotype in two of eight donors.

Trimming cost V 3 bases and J 8 bases; bases outside gene matches: 6. This CDR3 contains 14 residues. Per the germline V gene, CDR1 is SGHTA and CDR2 is FQGNSA. As regards this clonotype: Its antigen is not known.

MiXCR, applied by TCRdb to the reads, yields one record per CDR3 protein. The table includes roughly 100,000 distinct CDR3 sequences, 16% detected once. The receptor comes from a human donor in good health (CMV status not recorded). Some clones in this sample may be carry-over from other donors' samples. Sample: PBMCs. The genes are TRBV7-2 and TRBJ1-2; 10 nucleotides align to TRBD1. The DNA for the CDR3 is TGTGCCAGCAGCTTCCCAGGACAGGGGGGAGGCTACACCTTC. Translation gives CASSFPGQGGGYTF.